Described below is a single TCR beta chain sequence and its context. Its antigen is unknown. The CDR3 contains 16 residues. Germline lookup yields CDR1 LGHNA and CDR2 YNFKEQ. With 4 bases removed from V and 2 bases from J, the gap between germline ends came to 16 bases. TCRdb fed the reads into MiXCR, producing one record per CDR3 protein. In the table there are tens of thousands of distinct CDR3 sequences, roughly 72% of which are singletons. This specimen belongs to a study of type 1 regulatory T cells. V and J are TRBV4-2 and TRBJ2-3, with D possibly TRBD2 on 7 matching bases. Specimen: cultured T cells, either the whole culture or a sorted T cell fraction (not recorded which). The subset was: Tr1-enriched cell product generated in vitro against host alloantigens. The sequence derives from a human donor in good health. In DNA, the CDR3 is TGTGCCAGCAGCCCCAGAAGGGGGGGGGCCACAGATACGCAGTATTTT. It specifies CASSPRRGGATDTQYF.